The 22 T cell receptor beta chains below all came from one sample that was sequenced in a study of T cell repertoires in cytomegalovirus infection. One entry per CDR3 protein results from TCRdb running MiXCR on the reads. Among roughly 130,000 distinct CDR3 sequences listed, 7.5% to 9% were seen once. The sample taken for sequencing was PBMCs. The receptors stem from a human donor in good health (CMV status not recorded). Some clones in this sample may be carry-over from other donors' samples.

The gene calls are TRBV29-1 and TRBJ1-2, with 7 bases identical to TRBD1. V was clipped by 0 bases and J by 8 bases; unmatched bases: 9. The CDR3 extends over 14 amino acids. CDR1 SQVTM and CDR2 ANQGSEA come from the germline V gene. The CDR3 is CSVEDKGGKGGYTF. The CDR3 nucleotides read TGCAGCGTTGAAGATAAAGGGGGCAAGGGCGGCTACACCTTC.

This clonotype was observed many times. This chain joins TRBV6-5 and TRBJ2-1; either TRBD1 or TRBD2 may supply D (5 bases each). CDR1 is MNHEY and CDR2 is SVGAGI in the germline V gene. Trimming pared 2 bases from V and 9 bases from J, leaving 17 bases between. This CDR3 is built from 15 residues. CDR3: CASSYQTGAMGEQFF. In DNA form, the CDR3 reads TGTGCCAGCAGTTACCAAACCGGGGCTATGGGTGAGCAGTTCTTC.

This clonotype was recorded at least ten times. The chain carries TRBV7-2 and TRBJ2-7; TRBD1 aligns across 7 bases. Trimming cost V 0 bases and J 4 bases; bases outside gene matches: 12. The V gene's germline CDR1 is SGHTA and CDR2 FQGNSA. The CDR3 is made up of 17 amino acids. CDR3 nucleotides: TGTGCCAGCAGCTTAGCTGTGTTGGGACAGCAGAATTACGAGCAGTACTTC. Protein sequence: CASSLAVLGQQNYEQYF.

CDR3 region: CASSLATGSSYNSPLHF. CDR3 bases: TGTGCCAGCAGCTTGGCAACGGGGAGCTCCTATAATTCACCCCTCCACTTT. V usage is TRBV5-4 and J usage is TRBJ1-6; D unresolved. The CDR3 length is 17 residues. V dropped 0 bases and J dropped 0 bases, with 10 bases sitting between them. CDR1 is SGHNT and CDR2 is YYREEE in the germline V gene (reference sequence).

This clonotype was recorded many times. The rearrangement links TRBV7-9 to TRBJ2-5; D may match TRBD1 or TRBD2 (6 bases each). The germline V and J ends were trimmed by 7 bases and 2 bases, with 11 bases remaining between them. This CDR3 is 13 amino acids long. From germline, CDR1 is SEHNR and CDR2 FQNEAQ (reference sequence). CDR3 sequence reads: CASTGGKQETQYF. CDR3 nucleotides: TGTGCCAGCACCGGGGGCAAACAAGAGACCCAGTACTTC.

Ten or more counts support this clonotype. This chain uses TRBV29-1 with TRBJ1-2, with D hard to call. V was clipped by 5 bases and J by 4 bases, with 14 bases between them. Germline V gives CDR1 SQVTM, CDR2 ANQGSEA. There are 13 residues in the CDR3. This CDR3 reads CSVWTDIAYGYTF. In nucleotides, the CDR3 is TGCAGCGTTTGGACTGACATAGCCTATGGCTACACCTTC. Looking up the rest from reference TRBV29-1 and TRBJ1-2 gives the full variable domain: SAVISQKPSRDICQRGTSLTIQCQVDSQVTMMFWYRQQPGQSLTLIATANQGSEATYESGFVIDKFPISRPNLTFSTLTVSNMSPEDSSIYLCSVWTDIAYGYTFGSGTRLTVV.

This clonotype was observed at least ten times. This sequence joins TRBV20-1 and TRBJ2-3, with D possibly being TRBD2 (7 bases). Trimming pared 0 bases from V and 1 base from J, leaving 17 bases between. Germline assignment: CDR1 DFQATT and CDR2 SNEGSKA (reference sequence). This CDR3 region has 17 residues. The CDR3 loop reads CSARDLAGAPGTDTQYF. As DNA, the CDR3 is TGCAGTGCTAGAGATCTGGCGGGGGCCCCAGGCACAGATACGCAGTATTTT.

Remarks on this clonotype: It may be a read error: a sequence one base away is much more abundant. The chain couples TRBV28 to TRBJ2-7; tentative D call: TRBD1 (6 bases). The CDR3 extends over 16 amino acids. Germline lookup yields CDR1 MDHEN and CDR2 SYDVKM. The CDR3 coding sequence is TGTGCCAGCAGCCCGAGACTCAGGGGCCGCCCCTACGACCAGTACTTC. Encoded protein: CASSPRLRGRPYDQYF.

The chain couples TRBV5-4 to TRBJ2-1; D is unclear. V was trimmed by 2 bases and J by 6 bases, leaving 6 bases between them. This CDR3 has 12 residues. Germline values: CDR1 SGHNT, CDR2 YYREEE (reference sequence). CDR3 sequence reads: CASSFGSNEQFF. The DNA of the CDR3 is TGTGCCAGCAGCTTCGGCAGCAATGAGCAGTTCTTC.

This clonotype was detected ten times or more. CDR3 sequence reads: CASSSDSPWDTQYF. CDR3 DNA: TGTGCCAGCAGCTCGGACAGTCCTTGGGATACGCAGTATTTT. V usage is TRBV11-2 and J usage is TRBJ2-3; tentative D call: TRBD1 (6 bases). The CDR3 totals 14 residues. V lost 4 bases and J 6 bases, leaving 14 bases between the germline ends. Per germline, CDR1 SGHAT and CDR2 FQNNGV.

This clonotype has at least ten counts. The chain is built from TRBV28 and TRBJ2-1; 7 bases agree with TRBD1. The germline gives CDR1 MDHEN, CDR2 SYDVKM. V lost 5 bases, J lost 4 bases, and 5 bases stayed unmatched. The CDR3 loop spans 14 amino acids. CDR3 loop: CASSPNRGYNEQFF. CDR3 DNA sequence: TGTGCCAGCAGTCCCAACAGGGGATACAATGAGCAGTTCTTC.

The rearrangement links TRBV29-1 to TRBJ1-5; 12 nucleotides agree with TRBD1. Germline V gives CDR1 SQVTM, CDR2 ANQGSEA. The CDR3 has 13 residues. V lost 7 bases to trimming and J lost 9 bases; unmatched junction nucleotides: 7. CDR3 in amino acids: CSATGTGGWPQHF. DNA for the CDR3: TGCAGCGCCACCGGGACAGGGGGCTGGCCCCAGCATTTT.

Many counts were recorded for this clonotype. The CDR3 loop reads CASSSEGPIYEQYF. CDR3 coding DNA: TGTGCCAGCAGCTCAGAAGGACCTATTTACGAGCAGTACTTC. The chain has TRBV7-9 and TRBJ2-7; D call uncertain. Germline loops: CDR1 SEHNR, CDR2 FQNEAQ (reference sequence). The V end lost 4 bases, the J end lost 4 bases, and 14 bases lay between the germline ends. The CDR3 sequence is 14 residues long.

This clonotype was detected ten times or more. The gene calls are TRBV7-2 and TRBJ1-5, with TRBD1 as a possible D gene (5 bases). V was pared by 4 bases and J by 2 bases, with 12 bases between. The CDR3 consists of 15 residues. CDR1 SGHTA and CDR2 FQGNSA come from the germline V gene. The DNA for the CDR3 is TGTGCCAGCAGCTCCAGGGTTACGGGCAATCAGCCCCAGCATTTT. As protein: CASSSRVTGNQPQHF.

This clonotype was counted between two and nine times. The V and J genes are TRBV28 and TRBJ2-4; possibly TRBD2 for D (5 bases). The CDR3 runs 12 residues. Germline-derived CDR1 and CDR2 are MDHEN and SYDVKM. The germline V and J ends were trimmed by 2 bases and 8 bases, with 7 bases remaining between them. The CDR3, as DNA: TGTGCCAGCAGTTTAGGGGAGCACATTCAGTACTTC. Residues: CASSLGEHIQYF.

This clonotype has more than one count but fewer than ten. The chain joins TRBV7-9 to TRBJ1-5; 8 nucleotides align to TRBD1. The V segment lost 6 bases and the J segment 5 bases; nucleotides outside the gene matches: 6. In germline, CDR1 is SEHNR, CDR2 FQNEAQ (reference sequence). The length of the CDR3 is 14 residues. CDR3: CASSQDRADQPQHF. CDR3 nucleotides: TGTGCCAGCAGTCAGGACAGGGCGGATCAGCCCCAGCATTTT.

The table lists this clonotype with many counts. The chain couples TRBV14 to TRBJ1-5; D is ambiguous. V gave up 4 bases and J gave up 1 base, with 8 bases separating them. Germline-derived CDR1 and CDR2 are SGHDN and FVKESK. The CDR3 is 14 amino acids. The CDR3 DNA reads TGTGCCAGCAGCCGCAGGCACAGCAATCAGCCCCAGCATTTT. Translating it yields CASSRRHSNQPQHF.

At least ten counts were recorded for this clonotype. The J gene is TRBJ2-5, the V gene TRBV10-2; D unclear. The V gene's germline CDR1 is WSHSY and CDR2 SAAADI. V was clipped by 1 base and J by 1 base, with 7 bases between them. The CDR3 sequence is 14 residues long. CDR3 DNA: TGCGCCAGCAGTGAGTTTACCCCCCAAGAGACCCAGTACTTC. It encodes CASSEFTPQETQYF.

There are many counts of this clonotype. The rearrangement links TRBV2 to TRBJ1-1, with TRBD1 as a possible D gene (5 bases). V lost 3 bases and J 3 bases, leaving 8 bases between the germline ends. Germline loops: CDR1 SNHLY, CDR2 FYNNEI. The CDR3 covers 13 residues. The CDR3 coding sequence is TGTGCCAGCAGTGAGGACAAATACACTGAAGCTTTCTTT. Amino acids: CASSEDKYTEAFF.

This clonotype was seen many times. The chain employs TRBV18 and TRBJ2-3; D possibly corresponds to TRBD1 (6 bases). Germline V lookup: CDR1 KGHSH, CDR2 LQKENI. This CDR3 comprises 14 residues. V was cut by 3 bases and J by 8 bases, with 15 bases left in between. The CDR3 is CASSPPGTPSTQYF. In DNA form, the CDR3 reads TGTGCCAGCTCACCGCCTGGGACACCCTCTACGCAGTATTTT.

At least ten counts were recorded for this clonotype. V gene TRBV27 combines with J gene TRBJ1-6; D remains ambiguous. The CDR3 is 14 amino acids. Trimming pared 6 bases from V and 4 bases from J, leaving 10 bases between. The germline V gene encodes CDR1 MNHEY and CDR2 SMNVEV (reference sequence). The CDR3 coding sequence is TGTGCCAGCAGCCCCCGCGGTTATAATTCACCCCTCCACTTT. Translated: CASSPRGYNSPLHF.

The CDR3 region is CSVLEGAGNQPQHF. In DNA form, the CDR3 reads TGCAGTGTCCTCGAGGGGGCCGGCAATCAGCCCCAGCATTTT. The V gene is TRBV20-1, the J gene TRBJ1-5, with 7 bases fitting TRBD1. In germline, CDR1 is DFQATT, CDR2 SNEGSKA (reference sequence). This CDR3 contains 14 residues. The J segment lost 2 bases and the V segment lost 7 bases, leaving 8 bases of the junction unmatched.